One sample yielded the 8 T cell receptor beta chains listed below, sequenced in a study of T cell responses to AZD1222 COVID-19 vaccine. Only in-frame clones appear in the TCRdb table, and some are missing; sequencing was by immunoSEQ multiplex PCR. The sample yields about 120,000 clones, 80% to 90% seen once. The starting material was peripheral blood, obtained on day 0 of AZD1222 vaccination. These TCRs come from an adult in good health.

The chain is built from TRBV14 and TRBJ2-1; the D is unclear. The CDR3 consists of 12 residues. Germline values: CDR1 SGHDN, CDR2 FVKESK. Trimming stripped 0 bases from V and 15 bases from J, with 12 bases between. Here the CDR3 reads CASSQDRKGGFF. DNA for the CDR3: TGTGCCAGCAGCCAAGATCGGAAGGGTGGGTTCTTC.

This chain connects TRBV19 to TRBJ2-2; TRBD2 matches 12 bases. The germline V gene has CDR1 LNHDA and CDR2 SQIVND (reference sequence). The junction had 9 bases not matched to a gene; V was cut back by 6 bases and J by 4 bases. This CDR3 comprises 17 residues. The CDR3 coding sequence is TGTGCCAGTAGCGACCCTAAGACTAGCGGGAGCACCGGGGAGCTGTTTTTT. Its translation is CASSDPKTSGSTGELFF.

The CDR3 DNA reads TGTGCCAGCAGTGACGTACAGGTCTATGGCTACACCTTC. Protein product: CASSDVQVYGYTF. The chain is built from TRBV6-1 and TRBJ1-2, with D possibly being TRBD1 (5 bases). This CDR3 region has 13 residues. Germline-derived CDR1 and CDR2 are MNHNS and SASEGT. Deletions cut 3 bases from V and 4 bases from J, with 9 bases between.

The chain employs TRBV19 and TRBJ1-1; no firm D call. The CDR3 is 15 residues long. With 1 base removed from V and 6 bases from J, the gap between germline ends came to 15 bases. Germline assignment: CDR1 LNHDA and CDR2 SQIVND (reference sequence). The CDR3 bases are TGTGCCAGTAGTATAGTCGGGTCCTCTGGGGCTGAAGCTTTCTTT. Translated, it gives CASSIVGSSGAEAFF.

The rearrangement uses TRBV29-1 and TRBJ2-2, with 12 nucleotides matching TRBD1. The CDR3 extends over 14 amino acids. After removal of 6 bases from V and 7 bases from J, the junction contained 6 bases not matched to a gene. Germline V gene sequence: CDR1 SQVTM, CDR2 ANQGSEA. Here the CDR3 reads CSVQGTGGIGELFF. The CDR3 coding sequence is TGCAGCGTGCAAGGGACAGGGGGCATCGGGGAGCTGTTTTTT.

This clone came up once. Here the CDR3 reads CASSQVGLAPYEQYF. The CDR3 nucleotides read TGTGCCAGCAGCCAAGTCGGGCTGGCCCCCTACGAGCAGTACTTC. J is TRBJ2-7 and V is TRBV14; D unresolved. The ends were cut back, 1 base at V and 2 bases at J, with 12 bases in the middle. Per the germline V gene, CDR1 is SGHDN and CDR2 is FVKESK. The CDR3 covers 15 residues. The full variable domain, its missing parts supplied by reference TRBV14 and TRBJ2-7, is EAGVTQFPSHSVIEKGQTVTLRCDPISGHDNLYWYRRVMGKEIKFLLHFVKESKQDESGMPNNRFLAERTGGTYSTLKVQPAELEDSGVYFCASSQVGLAPYEQYFGPGTRLTVT.

The chain joins TRBV10-3 to TRBJ1-4, with D unclear. This CDR3 spans 13 amino acids. Germline V gives CDR1 ENHRY, CDR2 SYGVKD. V shed 3 bases and J shed 1 base, with 3 bases lying between them. CDR3 region: CAISEKTNEKLFF. The CDR3 nucleotides are TGTGCCATCAGTGAAAAAACTAATGAAAAACTGTTTTTT.

The V and J genes are TRBV6-5 and TRBJ1-1; D unclear. Germline V gene sequence: CDR1 MNHEY, CDR2 SVGAGI. The CDR3 contains 14 residues. The germline V and J ends were trimmed by 0 bases and 4 bases, with 9 bases remaining between them. The CDR3 DNA reads TGTGCCAGCAGTTACTCGATAGGCGTCACTGAAGCTTTCTTT. Encoded protein: CASSYSIGVTEAFF.